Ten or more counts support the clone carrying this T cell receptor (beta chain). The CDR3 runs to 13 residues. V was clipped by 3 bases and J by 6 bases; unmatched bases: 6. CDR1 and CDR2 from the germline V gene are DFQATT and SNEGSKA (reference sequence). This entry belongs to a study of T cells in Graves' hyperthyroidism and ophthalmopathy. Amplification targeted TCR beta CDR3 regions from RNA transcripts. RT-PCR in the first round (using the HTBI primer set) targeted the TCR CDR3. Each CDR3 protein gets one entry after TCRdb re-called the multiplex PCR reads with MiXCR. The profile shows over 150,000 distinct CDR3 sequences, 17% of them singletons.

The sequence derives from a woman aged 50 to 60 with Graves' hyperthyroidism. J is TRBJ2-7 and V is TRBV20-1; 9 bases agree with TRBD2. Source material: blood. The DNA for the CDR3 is TGCAGTGCTAGGAGACTAGCGGTTGGCGAGCAGTACTTC. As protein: CSARRLAVGEQYF.